A selection of T cell receptor beta chains follows, all from one sample in a study of post-analysis software for immune sequencing data. In TCRdb, the PCR reads were re-called with MiXCR into one record per CDR3 protein. The repertoire includes some 690,000 distinct CDR3 sequences, 55% to 70% of them detected once, and 11% sits in the top ten. The sequencing input was blood. The source is a girl aged 2-10 years with multiple sclerosis. CDR3s include the opening cysteine and the closing phenylalanine or tryptophan. D genes are given only for firm matches. Clone size, where shown, is once, few, many, or a class for clones that have expanded.

>-|14|TRBV29-1|TRBJ1-1|TRBD1
TGCAGCGTTGAAGCTGGGACAGTGAACACTGAAGCTTTCTTT
CSVEAGTVNTEAFF
>-|13|TRBV29-1|TRBJ1-2|-
TGCAGCGTTGAGGCAGGCTTCAACTATGGCTACACCTTC
CSVEAGFNYGYTF
>-|16|TRBV6-5|TRBJ2-1|-
TGTGCCAGCAGTTACCGGGGAGCAGGCTCCTACAATGAGCAGTTCTTC
CASSYRGAGSYNEQFF
>few|17|TRBV3-1|TRBJ2-6|-
TGTGCCAGCAGCCAAGGGCATAGGGTAGGTGGGGCCAACGTCCTGACTTTC
CASSQGHRVGGANVLTF
>-|15|TRBV7-9|TRBJ2-7|-
TGTGCCAGCAGCTTAGTGGGCAGGGATTCCTACGAGCAGTACTTC
CASSLVGRDSYEQYF
>-|13|TRBV20-1|TRBJ2-5|-
TGCAGTGCCATGACTGGAGGGAGTGGGGAGCAGTACTTC
CSAMTGGSGEQYF
>-|13|TRBV6-2/TRBV6-3|TRBJ1-5|-
TGTGCCAGCAGTGTCAGGCGAACCGAGCCCCAGCATTTT
CASSVRRTEPQHF
>-|12|TRBV6-5|TRBJ2-3|-
TGTGCCAGCAGTTACTCGCCAGATACGCAGTATTTT
CASSYSPDTQYF
>-|14|TRBV13|TRBJ2-7|-
TGTGCCAGCAGCGAGCTAGGGGACCCCTACGAGCAGTACTTC
CASSELGDPYEQYF
>few|13|TRBV10-3|TRBJ2-5|TRBD2
TGTGCCAGTTCCGGGACTACCCAAGAGACCCAGTACTTC
CASSGTTQETQYF
>once|16|TRBV24-1|TRBJ2-1|TRBD2
TGTGCCACCAGTGAGGGACTAGCGGGAGTTAACAATGAGCAGTTCTTC
CATSEGLAGVNNEQFF
>-|15|TRBV12-3/TRBV12-4|TRBJ1-1|-
TGTGCCAGCAGGCCTTCCTTTCGGAAGAACACTGAAGCTTTCTTT
CASRPSFRKNTEAFF
>few|16|TRBV7-9|TRBJ2-5|-
TGTGCCAGCAGCTTAAATCCCCCTGATTACCAAGAGACCCAGTACTTC
CASSLNPPDYQETQYF
>-|13|TRBV7-2|TRBJ2-3|-
TGTGCCAGCAGCCTGACGAACGTCCATACGCAGTATTTT
CASSLTNVHTQYF
>-|14|TRBV6-5|TRBJ2-3|TRBD2
TGTGCCAGCAGTGCGGGACTAGTAGGGGATACGCAGTATTTT
CASSAGLVGDTQYF
>-|14|TRBV5-1|TRBJ2-1|TRBD2
TGCGCCAGCAGCTTGGTAGCTAGCGGGGATGGTGAGTTCTTC
CASSLVASGDGEFF
>-|14|TRBV6-6|TRBJ1-5|-
TGTGCCAGCAGTTACAATACGGGGCGTCAGCCCCAGCATTTT
CASSYNTGRQPQHF
>-|14|TRBV12-3/TRBV12-4|TRBJ2-5|-
TGTGCCAGCAGTTTAACAGGGACGAAGGAGACCCAGTACTTC
CASSLTGTKETQYF
>-|16|TRBV11-2|TRBJ2-1|-
TGTGCCAGCAGCTTCCCCCTTCGGACAGTCGATCATGAGCAGTTCTTC
CASSFPLRTVDHEQFF
>once|14|TRBV6-2/TRBV6-3|TRBJ1-1|-
TGTGCCAGCAGTGAGGGACTCCGGAGCACTGAAGCTTTCTTT
CASSEGLRSTEAFF
>few|12|TRBV29-1|TRBJ2-1|-
TGCAGCGTTGAAGCTAGAGGTGATGAGCAGTTCTTC
CSVEARGDEQFF
>-|16|TRBV3-1|TRBJ1-2|-
TGTGCCAGCAGCCAAGACCTCTACTACAATAGCTATGGCTACACCTTC
CASSQDLYYNSYGYTF
>-|12|TRBV24-1|TRBJ1-5|-
TGTGCCACCAGACAGACCAATCAGCCCCAGCATTTT
CATRQTNQPQHF
>-|17|TRBV27|TRBJ1-1|-
TGTGCCAGCAGTTTATTAAGCGGGCAGGGAGAGAACACTGAAGCTTTCTTT
CASSLLSGQGENTEAFF
>-|15|TRBV7-9|TRBJ1-2|TRBD1
TGTGCCAGCAGCTTCGGAGGGACAGGGGGCGATGGCTACACCTTC
CASSFGGTGGDGYTF
>-|15|TRBV20-1|TRBJ1-2|-
TGCAGTGCTAGAGATTTGTCGGGGGCCCTCTATGGCTACACCTTC
CSARDLSGALYGYTF
>-|17|TRBV20-1|TRBJ2-1|TRBD2
TGCAGTGCTAGAAGGGCTAGCGGGGGGACTATCTACAATGAGCAGTTCTTC
CSARRASGGTIYNEQFF
>-|16|TRBV10-2|TRBJ1-1|TRBD1
TGCGCCAGCAGACCGGGACAGGGGGCAGGTTGGACTGAAGCTTTCTTT
CASRPGQGAGWTEAFF
>-|14|TRBV6-2/TRBV6-3|TRBJ2-7|TRBD1
TGTGCCAGCACCTCGTCTGGGACAGCCTACGAGCAGTACTTC
CASTSSGTAYEQYF
>few|12|TRBV12-3/TRBV12-4|TRBJ1-1|-
TGTGCCAGCAGATCCTACACAGATGAAGCTTTCTTT
CASRSYTDEAFF
>-|16|TRBV2|TRBJ2-1|TRBD2
TGTGCCAGCAGACCCTTCCGACTAGCGGCTTACAATGAGCAGTTCTTC
CASRPFRLAAYNEQFF
>-|15|TRBV25-1|TRBJ2-5|-
TGTGCCAGCAGTGAAGATCGGTGGGAACAAGAGACCCAGTACTTC
CASSEDRWEQETQYF
>few|13|TRBV11-1|TRBJ2-3|-
TGTGCCAGCGGTAGGGAACCCACAGATACGCAGTATTTT
CASGREPTDTQYF
>-|16|TRBV5-1|TRBJ2-1|TRBD2
TGCGCCAGCAGCTTGGTGCCCCTAGCGGGTTACAATGAGCAGTTCTTC
CASSLVPLAGYNEQFF
>-|18|TRBV7-2|TRBJ2-5|-
TGTGCCAGCAGCTTCTATTCTCGGGGGGCCCGGGGCCGGGAGACCCAGTACTTC
CASSFYSRGARGRETQYF
>once|17|TRBV5-1|TRBJ2-1|TRBD2
TGCGCCAGCAGTTGGACTGTAGCGGGAGGGCCAGAAAATGAGCAGTTCTTC
CASSWTVAGGPENEQFF
>few|13|TRBV7-2|TRBJ2-5|TRBD2
TGTGCCAGCAGCTTTGGACTAGGCGAGACCCAGTACTTC
CASSFGLGETQYF
>-|15|TRBV12-3/TRBV12-4|TRBJ2-2|TRBD1
TGTGCCAGCAGTCCCCGGACAGGTTACACCGGGGAGCTGTTTTTT
CASSPRTGYTGELFF
>-|18|TRBV7-2|TRBJ2-5|-
TGTGCCAGCAGCTTAGCGGCTAGTAGGAGGGGGGGCGGGGAGACCCAGTACTTC
CASSLAASRRGGGETQYF
>-|21|TRBV5-1|TRBJ1-5|-
TGCGCCAGCAGCTACGAAAGGAAGGGACGGCGCCATGCCTATAGCAATCAGCCCCAGCATTTT
CASSYERKGRRHAYSNQPQHF
>many|12|TRBV7-3|TRBJ2-1|-
TGTGCCAGCAGCTTAAGCCACAATGAGCAGTTCTTC
CASSLSHNEQFF
>few|15|TRBV5-1|TRBJ2-4|-
TGCGCCAGCAGCTTAGACAGTAAGGTACAGAACATTCAGTACTTC
CASSLDSKVQNIQYF
>few|12|TRBV29-1|TRBJ2-5|TRBD2
TGCAGCGTCCAGACCGGGGGGGAGACCCAGTACTTC
CSVQTGGETQYF
>-|16|TRBV5-1|TRBJ1-2|-
TGCGCCAGCAGCCCCCCGGCGGGGGACTCAAACTATGGCTACACCTTC
CASSPPAGDSNYGYTF
>-|15|TRBV3-1|TRBJ2-7|TRBD2
TGTGCCAGCAGCCATTCGGGACTAGCGACTTCCGAGCAGTACTTC
CASSHSGLATSEQYF
>-|14|TRBV12-3/TRBV12-4|TRBJ2-3|-
TGTGCCAGCAGTTTGAAAGTTCCCGCAGATGCGCAGTATTTT
CASSLKVPADAQYF
>-|14|TRBV11-1|TRBJ1-2|-
TGTGCCAGCAGCTTAGCGGAGGGGAACTATGGCTACACCTTC
CASSLAEGNYGYTF
>-|15|TRBV5-6|TRBJ1-1|-
TGTGCCAGCAGCTTGGAGAATACAGGCAACACTGAAGCTTTCTTT
CASSLENTGNTEAFF
>-|13|TRBV29-1|TRBJ2-1|TRBD2
TGCAGCGTAGGACCAGCGGGAGGGGCTGAGCAGTTCTTC
CSVGPAGGAEQFF
>-|17|TRBV20-1|TRBJ1-6|-
TGCAGTGCTAGAGTTTTCCCGACGAGCTCCTATAATTCACCCCTCCACTTT
CSARVFPTSSYNSPLHF
>-|17|TRBV5-6|TRBJ2-1|TRBD2
TGTGCCAGCAGCTTTGGCCAACGACTAGCGGCCATCAATGAGCAGTTCTTC
CASSFGQRLAAINEQFF
>-|13|TRBV12-3/TRBV12-4|TRBJ1-2|-
TGTGCCAGCAGTTTGTACAGGCACTATGGCTACACCTTC
CASSLYRHYGYTF
>-|14|TRBV12-3/TRBV12-4|TRBJ2-5|-
TGTGCCAGCAACCCGGAGGGGCAAAAAGAGACCCAGTACTTC
CASNPEGQKETQYF
>few|14|TRBV29-1|TRBJ2-1|-
TGCAGCGTTATATTGGCTGGATGGGGCAATGAGCAGTTCTTC
CSVILAGWGNEQFF
>-|13|TRBV7-2|TRBJ1-6|-
TGCGCCAGCAGCTTAATCTCGGGCTCACCCCTCCACTTT
CASSLISGSPLHF
>few|15|TRBV9|TRBJ2-7|TRBD2
TGTGCCAGCAGCTCGACTAGCGGGCTCTCCTACGAGCAGTACTTC
CASSSTSGLSYEQYF
>-|14|TRBV5-8|TRBJ2-5|-
TGTGCCAGCAGCTTGGATAGGCAGACAGAGACCCAGTACTTC
CASSLDRQTETQYF